A single sample is the source of the 27 T cell receptor beta chains below, sequenced in a study of control samples from healthy donors and cancer patients. The protocol was immunoSEQ multiplex PCR, while the TCRdb copy is restricted to in-frame clones and leaves out a portion. This sample yields tens of thousands of clones, of which about 90% are seen a single time; under 2.5% belongs to the top ten. The sample consisted of PBMCs. These receptors were taken from a woman between 55 and 75 years old with head and neck cancer.

This sequence joins TRBV7-2 and TRBJ2-7; 7 nucleotides align to TRBD2. Germline assignment: CDR1 SGHTA and CDR2 FQGNSA. The trim removed 5 bases at V and 3 bases at J, leaving 10 bases unmatched. CDR3 length: 15 amino acids. The CDR3 sequence is CASSEGLGSGYEQYF. The CDR3 DNA reads as TGTGCCAGCAGCGAAGGACTAGGTAGTGGCTACGAGCAGTACTTC.

The V and J genes are TRBV2 and TRBJ1-1, with D possibly TRBD1 on 6 matching bases. Germline CDR1 is SNHLY and CDR2 is FYNNEI. V lost 8 bases and J lost 4, with 20 bases in between. This CDR3 comprises 15 residues. The chain's CDR3 is CASELVIQGGTEAFF. The CDR3 bases are TGTGCCAGCGAGTTGGTGATTCAAGGGGGCACTGAAGCTTTCTTT.

The rearrangement uses TRBV6-4 and TRBJ2-5; D is possibly TRBD1 (5 bases). Per germline, CDR1 MRHNA and CDR2 SNTAGT. The CDR3 covers 11 residues. V shed 9 bases and J shed 6 bases, with 11 bases lying between them. CDR3 sequence: CARQGSQTQYF. CDR3 nucleotide sequence: TGTGCCAGGCAGGGAAGCCAGACCCAGTACTTC.

This chain joins TRBV6-4 and TRBJ2-1; D assignment may be TRBD1 or TRBD2 (6 bases each). This CDR3 comprises 15 residues. Germline CDR1 and CDR2: MRHNA and SNTAGT. The V end lost 7 bases, the J end lost 6 bases, and 19 bases lay between the germline ends. This CDR3 is CASKLRGESGNEQFF. CDR3 in DNA: TGTGCCAGCAAGTTGAGGGGGGAGTCCGGCAATGAGCAGTTCTTC.

The chain has TRBV11-2 and TRBJ2-5, with 7 bases matching TRBD2. CDR3 length equals 16 residues. Germline CDR1 reads SGHAT; CDR2 reads FQNNGV. Trimming cost V 3 bases and J 0 bases; bases outside gene matches: 7. The CDR3 loop reads CASSFSGGSNQETQYF. The CDR3 DNA reads TGTGCCAGCAGCTTTTCCGGCGGGAGTAACCAAGAGACCCAGTACTTC.

This chain's CDR3 is CAISSKGGDTDTQYF. CDR3 in DNA: TGTGCCATCAGTAGCAAGGGAGGAGACACAGATACGCAGTATTTT. V and J are TRBV10-3 and TRBJ2-3; tentative D call: TRBD2 (6 bases). Germline loops: CDR1 ENHRY, CDR2 SYGVKD. The CDR3 sequence is 15 residues long. The germline V and J ends were trimmed by 5 bases and 2 bases, with 14 bases remaining between them.

The V gene is TRBV11-2, the J gene TRBJ2-2; possible D gene TRBD2, 7 bases. Germline-derived CDR1 and CDR2 are SGHAT and FQNNGV. This CDR3 comprises 16 residues. Between the trimmed V and J ends, which lost 6 bases and 1 base, there was a span of 15 bases. CDR3 nucleotides: TGTGCCAGCAGGGGGGGCGCGGGAGAGAACACCGGGGAGCTGTTTTTT. Translating it yields CASRGGAGENTGELFF. Full variable domain (outside the CDR3, taken from reference TRBV11-2 and TRBJ2-2): EAGVAQSPRYKIIEKRQSVAFWCNPISGHATLYWYQQILGQGPKLLIQFQNNGVVDDSQLPKDRFSAERLKGVDSTLKIQPAKLEDSAVYLCASRGGAGENTGELFFGEGSRLTVL.

The rearrangement uses TRBV2 and TRBJ2-5; 12 nucleotides agree with TRBD2. Looked up from germline, CDR1 is SNHLY and CDR2 is FYNNEI. CDR3 size: 15 residues. Losses at the gene ends were 8 bases for V and 4 bases for J; bases not matched to a gene: 8. DNA for the CDR3: TGTGCCAGCCATCTAGCGGGAGGGGGGGGAGAGACCCAGTACTTC. Its translation: CASHLAGGGGETQYF.

The V and J genes are TRBV12-3 or TRBV12-4 and TRBJ2-1, with D unresolved. The CDR3 runs 13 residues. Trimming took 5 bases from V and 6 from J, leaving 11 bases between them. As DNA, the CDR3 is TGTGCCAGCAGTCACTATTATCGCAATGAGCAGTTCTTC. Amino acids: CASSHYYRNEQFF.

The J gene is TRBJ1-4, the V gene TRBV28, with a weak D call TRBD1 (5 bases). V was cut by 4 bases and J by 0 bases, with 12 bases left in between. CDR3 length: 16 amino acids. CDR1 and CDR2 from the germline V gene are MDHEN and SYDVKM. CDR3 sequence (DNA): TGTGCCAGCAGTTCGAACGCCAGGGCAACTAATGAAAAACTGTTTTTT. It is translated as CASSSNARATNEKLFF.

The chain couples TRBV6-5 to TRBJ1-2; TRBD1 matches 8 bases. Germline loops: CDR1 MNHEY, CDR2 SVGAGI. Germline trimming cut 6 bases from V and 3 bases from J; bases unmatched to any gene: 6. The CDR3 covers 14 residues. The CDR3 spells CASRPTGDYYGYTF. The CDR3 DNA sequence: TGTGCCAGCAGACCGACAGGGGATTACTATGGCTACACCTTC.

This chain uses TRBV19 with TRBJ2-1; TRBD2 matches at 8 bases. The germline V gene encodes CDR1 LNHDA and CDR2 SQIVND (reference sequence). This CDR3 is built from 15 residues. V was pared by 1 base and J by 8 bases, with 7 bases of the junction left unmatched. The CDR3 sequence: CASSIAAGGIYEQFF. The CDR3 bases are TGTGCCAGTAGTATAGCGGCGGGAGGTATCTATGAGCAGTTCTTC.

The rearrangement joins TRBV7-2 to TRBJ2-7; perhaps TRBD1 as D (5 bases). This CDR3 has 11 residues. CDR1 and CDR2 (germline): SGHTA, FQGNSA. V shed 5 bases and J shed 6 bases, with 8 bases lying between them. The CDR3 is CASSQGSEQYF. CDR3 nucleotide sequence: TGTGCCAGCAGCCAGGGTTCCGAGCAGTACTTC. The full variable domain, rest sourced from reference TRBV7-2 and TRBJ2-7, is GAGVSQSPSNKVTEKGKDVELRCDPISGHTALYWYRQSLGQGLEFLIYFQGNSAPDKSGLPSDRFSAERTGGSVSTLTIQRTQQEDSAVYLCASSQGSEQYFGPGTRLTVT.

The chain joins TRBV7-2 to TRBJ2-7; D tentatively fits TRBD1 or TRBD2 (6 bases each). This CDR3 is built from 15 residues. CDR1 and CDR2 from the germline V gene are SGHTA and FQGNSA. The ends were cut back, 5 bases at V and 3 bases at J, with 17 bases in the middle. The CDR3 DNA sequence: TGTGCCAGCAGCCAGAGAGGGGGGTCGGTCTACGAGCAGTACTTC. Translated, it gives CASSQRGGSVYEQYF. Combining the CDR3 with reference TRBV7-2 and TRBJ2-7 gives the whole variable domain GAGVSQSPSNKVTEKGKDVELRCDPISGHTALYWYRQSLGQGLEFLIYFQGNSAPDKSGLPSDRFSAERTGGSVSTLTIQRTQQEDSAVYLCASSQRGGSVYEQYFGPGTRLTVT.

The gene calls are TRBV3-1 (or the pseudogene TRBV3-2) and TRBJ2-3; perhaps TRBD2 as D (5 bases). Trimming took 0 bases from V and 4 from J, leaving 14 bases between them. The CDR3 has 16 amino acids. Per the germline V gene, CDR1 is LGHDT and CDR2 is YNNKEL (reference sequence). CDR3: CASSQERRGPSDTQYF. DNA of the CDR3: TGTGCCAGCAGCCAAGAGAGGAGAGGGCCATCAGATACGCAGTATTTT.

V usage is TRBV28 and J usage is TRBJ1-5, with D unclear. Trimming took off 6 bases at V and 4 bases at J, with 13 bases between the two ends. The CDR3 is 14 amino acids. In germline, CDR1 is MDHEN, CDR2 SYDVKM. The CDR3 sequence is CASRTGGSNQPQHF. The CDR3, as DNA: TGTGCCAGCAGGACCGGCGGTTCGAATCAGCCCCAGCATTTT. The full variable domain, completed using reference TRBV28 and TRBJ1-5, is DVKVTQSSRYLVKRTGEKVFLECVQDMDHENMFWYRQDPGLGLRLIYFSYDVKMKEKGDIPEGYSVSREKKERFSLILESASTNQTSMYLCASRTGGSNQPQHFGDGTRLSIL.

The chain links TRBV27 to TRBJ2-3; D possibly corresponds to TRBD2 (6 bases). Germline CDR1 and CDR2: MNHEY and SMNVEV (reference sequence). The V and J ends lost 8 bases and 0 bases respectively, with 12 bases between them. This CDR3 has 14 residues. The DNA for the CDR3 is TGTGCCAGCGGAGGAGGGAGGAGCACAGATACGCAGTATTTT. The encoded protein is CASGGGRSTDTQYF.

The chain employs TRBV4-1 and TRBJ2-3, with 7 bases fitting TRBD2. The CDR3 has 14 residues. The junction had 6 bases not matched to a gene; V was cut back by 5 bases and J by 4 bases. Per the germline V gene, CDR1 is MGHRA and CDR2 is YSYEKL. CDR3 residues: CASSWAGEADTQYF. The CDR3, as DNA: TGCGCCAGCAGCTGGGCGGGAGAGGCAGATACGCAGTATTTT.

This clone came up once. The rearrangement links TRBV27 to TRBJ2-2, with D maybe TRBD1 (6 bases). This CDR3 contains 16 residues. V dropped 5 bases and J dropped 2 bases, with 15 bases sitting between them. Germline V CDR1 and CDR2: MNHEY, SMNVEV (reference sequence). The CDR3 here is CASSLQTTGNTGELFF. In nucleotides, the CDR3 is TGTGCCAGCAGTCTCCAAACGACAGGCAACACCGGGGAGCTGTTTTTT.

The rearrangement links TRBV5-1 to TRBJ1-4; TRBD1 aligns across 10 bases. This CDR3 region has 14 residues. V trimming: 6 bases; J trimming: 8 bases; junction bases outside the gene matches: 7. Germline V gene data show CDR1 as SGHRS and CDR2 as YFSETQ. CDR3 amino acids: CASTPGQGNEKLFF. For the CDR3, the DNA is TGCGCCAGCACCCCGGGACAGGGGAACGAAAAACTGTTTTTT.

CDR3 protein: CASSKAPVGRGVTETQYF. CDR3 DNA sequence: TGTGCCAGCAGCAAAGCACCCGTCGGGCGGGGAGTGACGGAGACCCAGTACTTC. The V call is TRBV21-1, the J call TRBJ2-5; TRBD2, the table's D call, was not compared with the DNA. TRBV21-1 is a pseudogene segment. CDR3 length: 18 residues.

This chain connects TRBV4-1 to TRBJ1-5; 11 bases are a match to TRBD1. The CDR3 runs to 20 residues. The germline V gene has CDR1 MGHRA and CDR2 YSYEKL. The V and J ends lost 4 bases and 0 bases, in that order; junction bases with no gene match: 14. DNA for the CDR3: TGCGCCAGCAGCCGAGCCTTATGGACAGGGGGCTTCGGTAGCAATCAGCCCCAGCATTTT. This sequence encodes CASSRALWTGGFGSNQPQHF.

This clone was recorded once. The chain's CDR3 is CASSLGLGQSYEQYF. CDR3 coding DNA: TGTGCCAGCAGTTTAGGCCTTGGACAAAGCTACGAGCAGTACTTC. The chain carries TRBV28 and TRBJ2-7; D may be TRBD1 (5 bases). The CDR3 consists of 15 residues. The V end lost 2 bases, the J end lost 3 bases, and 14 bases lay between the germline ends. CDR1 and CDR2 (germline): MDHEN, SYDVKM.

The rearrangement uses TRBV6-6 and TRBJ2-7; weak D call: TRBD2 (5 bases). The CDR3 extends over 14 amino acids. From germline, CDR1 is MNHNY and CDR2 SVGAGI (reference sequence). V was clipped by 5 bases and J by 7 bases, with 18 bases between them. CDR3 DNA: TGTGCCAGCAGTCGATCGGCGGGCTCGGGAGAGCAGTACTTC. This codes for CASSRSAGSGEQYF.

The genes are TRBV3-1 (or the pseudogene TRBV3-2) and TRBJ1-3, with TRBD1 matching over 9 bases. The V and J ends lost 0 bases and 1 base, in that order; junction bases with no gene match: 10. The CDR3 has 19 amino acids. Germline-derived CDR1 and CDR2 are LGHDT and YNNKEL (reference sequence). The CDR3 sequence is CASSQDALVGTGSGNTIYF. Here the CDR3 DNA reads TGTGCCAGCAGCCAAGATGCCCTCGTCGGGACAGGGTCTGGAAACACCATATATTTT.

The chain links TRBV30 to TRBJ2-1, with 13 bases aligning to TRBD2. Germline assignment: CDR1 GTSNPN and CDR2 SVGIG (reference sequence). The trim removed 3 bases at V and 4 bases at J, leaving 9 bases unmatched. The CDR3 sequence is 17 residues long. The CDR3 DNA sequence: TGTGCCTGGAGCCTCGCCGGGACTAGCGGGACTTACAATGAGCAGTTCTTC. This gives the protein CAWSLAGTSGTYNEQFF.

V and J are TRBV30 and TRBJ2-5; no firm D call. CDR1 and CDR2 from the germline V gene are GTSNPN and SVGIG (reference sequence). This CDR3 is 13 amino acids long. Trimming removed 7 bases from V and 5 bases from J, with 17 bases in between. In nucleotides, the CDR3 is TGTGCCTTTAAACGAGGCGGCTGGGAGACCCAGTACTTC. Its translation: CAFKRGGWETQYF.